These 26 T cell receptor beta chains share one sample of origin, sequenced in a study of cytomegalovirus exposure and HLA in healthy donors. Method: immunoSEQ multiplex PCR; TCRdb's copy keeps in-frame clones and lacks some. The repertoire holds roughly 70,000 clones, nearly 96% seen once, with roughly 4.5% in the top ten. Input material: PBMCs. These receptors came from a young woman in good health and CMV-seropositive.

The CDR3 sequence is CASSFGTGLSNEQFF. For the CDR3, the DNA is TGTGCCAGCAGCTTTGGGACAGGGCTTAGCAATGAGCAGTTCTTC. The rearrangement links TRBV5-6 to TRBJ2-1; 9 positions agree with TRBD1. The CDR3 length is 15 residues. Germline CDR1 and CDR2: SGHDT and YYEEEE. Trimming cost V 2 bases and J 6 bases; bases outside gene matches: 6.

This clone appeared a single time. J is TRBJ2-5 and V is TRBV7-2; 8 bases align to TRBD2. With 6 bases clipped from V and 0 bases from J, the junction kept 12 bases outside the gene matches. CDR1 and CDR2 from the germline V gene are SGHTA and FQGNSA. This CDR3 spans 17 amino acids. CDR3 coding DNA: TGTGCCAGCAGGTTCATTTCTAGCGGGCCGTACCAAGAGACCCAGTACTTC. It encodes CASRFISSGPYQETQYF.

This clone was seen just once. The rearrangement joins TRBV4-1 to TRBJ1-4; D might be TRBD1 (6 bases). This CDR3 is built from 13 residues. The V and J ends lost 4 bases and 7 bases respectively, with 10 bases between them. Germline V gene data show CDR1 as MGHRA and CDR2 as YSYEKL. CDR3: CASSRDISEKLFF. The CDR3, as DNA: TGCGCCAGCAGCCGGGACATTAGTGAAAAACTGTTTTTT.

The chain uses TRBV6-5 and TRBJ1-2; D not resolved. Trimming removed 4 bases from V and 3 bases from J, with 12 bases in between. From germline, CDR1 is MNHEY and CDR2 SVGAGI. The CDR3 loop spans 14 amino acids. DNA of the CDR3: TGTGCCAGCAGTTCACAGAGTCAGTACTATGGCTACACCTTC. Protein product: CASSSQSQYYGYTF.

The chain couples TRBV7-6 to TRBJ2-1; D gene ambiguous. The CDR3 has 13 amino acids. CDR1 is SGHVS and CDR2 is FNYEAQ in the germline V gene. Trimming stripped 5 bases from V and 6 bases from J, with 11 bases between. The CDR3 DNA sequence: TGTGCCAGCAGCCCCACGGTCTCCAATGAGCAGTTCTTC. Translated: CASSPTVSNEQFF. Full variable domain (remainder filled in from reference TRBV7-6 and TRBJ2-1): GAGVSQSPRYKVTKRGQDVALRCDPISGHVSLYWYRQALGQGPEFLTYFNYEAQQDKSGLPNDRFSAERPEGSISTLTIQRTEQRDSAMYRCASSPTVSNEQFFGPGTRLTVL.

As regards this clone: The same CDR3 also results from other DNA sequences found in this sample. The V and J genes are TRBV6-4 and TRBJ2-3; 10 bases are shared with TRBD2. V shed 3 bases and J 4 bases; nucleotides not matched to a gene: 4. CDR1 and CDR2 from the germline V gene are MRHNA and SNTAGT. The length of the CDR3 is 15 residues. In DNA, the CDR3 is TGTGCCAGCAGTGAGCGAGCGGGGGGGCCAGATACGCAGTATTTT. Encoded protein: CASSERAGGPDTQYF.

The chain combines TRBV6-5 with TRBJ2-2; no firm D call. V gave up 2 bases and J gave up 4 bases, with 5 bases separating them. The CDR3 runs to 13 residues. CDR1 and CDR2 from the germline V gene are MNHEY and SVGAGI. This chain's CDR3 is CASSYGLTGELFF. The CDR3 DNA is TGTGCCAGCAGTTACGGGCTCACCGGGGAGCTGTTTTTT.

The chain combines TRBV28 with TRBJ2-1, with no clear D. CDR3 size: 11 residues. Germline CDR1 reads MDHEN; CDR2 reads SYDVKM. V was pared by 5 bases and J by 13 bases, with 12 bases between. The CDR3, as DNA: TGTGCCAGCAGTATACTGAAGTTCCAGTTCTTC. Translation: CASSILKFQFF.

In this sample, this clone turned up once. The chain employs TRBV5-6 and TRBJ2-2, with 7 bases matching TRBD2. V shed 3 bases and J 1 base; nucleotides not matched to a gene: 9. The CDR3 is made up of 17 amino acids. Germline V lookup: CDR1 SGHDT, CDR2 YYEEEE. CDR3 amino acids: CASSSLGQRGNTGELFF. CDR3 bases: TGTGCCAGCAGCTCCCTCGGCCAGCGGGGGAACACCGGGGAGCTGTTTTTT.

The V call is TRBV12-5, the J call TRBJ2-5, with 10 bases that match TRBD2. The CDR3 consists of 15 residues. Germline V gene lookup returns CDR1 LGHNT and CDR2 FRNRAP. With 5 bases clipped from V and 2 bases from J, the junction kept 5 bases outside the gene matches. The CDR3 DNA is TGTGCTAGTGGTCCTGGACTAGCGGTACAAGAGACCCAGTACTTC. This codes for CASGPGLAVQETQYF.

J is TRBJ2-7 and V is TRBV5-1; 12 bases are a match to TRBD1. Germline CDR1 and CDR2: SGHRS and YFSETQ. Germline trimming cut 4 bases from V and 5 bases from J; bases unmatched to any gene: 4. This CDR3 is 14 amino acids long. CDR3: CASSQGQGAHEQYF. The CDR3 DNA reads TGCGCCAGCAGCCAGGGACAGGGGGCCCACGAGCAGTACTTC.

CDR3 in DNA: TGTGCCAGTAGTATAGCGGGGGGGCCTAATGAAAAACTGTTTTTT. Its translation is CASSIAGGPNEKLFF. The V and J genes are TRBV19 and TRBJ1-4, with D perhaps TRBD1 (6 bases). The CDR3 consists of 15 residues. Trimming took 1 base from V and 3 from J, leaving 9 bases between them. CDR1 is LNHDA, CDR2 SQIVND, per germline (reference sequence).

The chain joins TRBV5-4 to TRBJ2-7; 9 bases agree with TRBD2. CDR1 SGHNT and CDR2 YYREEE come from the germline V gene (reference sequence). The ends lost 3 bases at V and 2 bases at J; junction bases unmatched: 6. This CDR3 has 15 amino acids. CDR3 sequence reads: CASSSGTSRTYEQYF. DNA for the CDR3: TGTGCCAGCAGCTCCGGGACTAGCCGTACCTACGAGCAGTACTTC. Variable domain in full (rest from reference TRBV5-4 and TRBJ2-7): ETGVTQSPTHLIKTRGQQVTLRCSSQSGHNTVSWYQQALGQGPQFIFQYYREEENGRGNFPPRFSGLQFPNYSSELNVNALELDDSALYLCASSSGTSRTYEQYFGPGTRLTVT.

The V gene is TRBV28, the J gene TRBJ2-7, with 7 bases lining up with TRBD2. J was trimmed by 7 bases and V by 3 bases; bases with no gene match: 6. The CDR3 is 13 residues long. The germline V gene encodes CDR1 MDHEN and CDR2 SYDVKM. CDR3: CASSLGTGGEQYF. In nucleotides, the CDR3 is TGTGCCAGCAGTTTGGGGACGGGAGGTGAGCAGTACTTC.

This chain connects TRBV4-1 to TRBJ2-5; possibly TRBD1 for D (6 bases). This CDR3 has 17 amino acids. CDR1 is MGHRA, CDR2 YSYEKL, per germline. Trimming removed 2 bases from V and 4 bases from J, with 20 bases in between. CDR3 coding DNA: TGCGCCAGCAGCCAATCACAGGGTCTGGGCTTGCGAGAGACCCAGTACTTC. As protein: CASSQSQGLGLRETQYF.

The rearrangement joins TRBV7-6 to TRBJ2-1; TRBD2 is a possible D gene (6 bases). V lost 0 bases to trimming and J lost 0 bases, with 6 bases between them. CDR1 and CDR2 (germline): SGHVS, FNYEAQ. The CDR3 is 15 residues long. CDR3 in DNA: TGTGCCAGCAGCTTAGCCGGGAGCTCCTACAATGAGCAGTTCTTC. This codes for CASSLAGSSYNEQFF.

The V and J genes are TRBV7-8 and TRBJ1-5, with D unclear. This CDR3 comprises 17 residues. The germline V gene has CDR1 SGHVS and CDR2 FQNEAQ. V was pared by 1 base and J by 0 bases, with 13 bases between. The CDR3 protein is CASSLGRTPYSNQPQHF. CDR3 DNA sequence: TGTGCCAGCAGCTTAGGACGGACTCCCTATAGCAATCAGCCCCAGCATTTT.

The gene calls are TRBV7-9 and TRBJ2-3, with 7 bases that match TRBD2. V dropped 0 bases and J dropped 1; count of bases not matched to a gene: 4. CDR1 is SEHNR, CDR2 FQNEAQ, per germline (reference sequence). The CDR3 contains 16 residues. The CDR3 here is CASSLAREVRTDTQYF. DNA of the CDR3: TGTGCCAGCAGCTTAGCCCGGGAGGTCCGCACAGATACGCAGTATTTT.

V gene TRBV29-1 combines with J gene TRBJ1-4; 10 nucleotides line up with TRBD1. Germline V gene lookup returns CDR1 SQVTM and CDR2 ANQGSEA. This CDR3 has 13 amino acids. Trimming cost V 4 bases and J 7 bases; bases outside gene matches: 3. The CDR3 sequence is CSVVDRGGEKLFF. In DNA, the CDR3 is TGCAGCGTTGTGGACAGGGGGGGTGAAAAACTGTTTTTT.

The chain is built from TRBV18 and TRBJ2-3, with 7 bases matching TRBD1. J was trimmed by 0 bases and V by 6 bases; bases with no gene match: 9. The CDR3 loop spans 16 amino acids. Germline CDR1 KGHSH, CDR2 LQKENI. CDR3 in amino acids: CASSVRQGSSTDTQYF. CDR3 DNA: TGTGCCAGCTCCGTACGACAGGGCTCTAGCACAGATACGCAGTATTTT.

V usage is TRBV4-1 and J usage is TRBJ2-1; maybe TRBD1 (5 bases). The CDR3 is made up of 15 amino acids. With 2 bases removed from V and 0 bases from J, the gap between germline ends came to 8 bases. Germline V CDR1 and CDR2: MGHRA, YSYEKL. CDR3 amino acids: CASSQQGSSYNEQFF. For the CDR3, the DNA is TGCGCCAGCAGCCAACAGGGCAGCTCCTACAATGAGCAGTTCTTC.

V and J are TRBV11-3 and TRBJ2-1; no clear D. V was trimmed by 2 bases and J by 0 bases, leaving 11 bases between them. This CDR3 has 16 residues. The germline V gene has CDR1 SGHNT and CDR2 YENEEA. CDR3 DNA sequence: TGTGCCAGCAGCTTACCCGTAGCTAGCTCCTACAATGAGCAGTTCTTC. Its translation: CASSLPVASSYNEQFF.

The chain carries TRBV7-8 and TRBJ1-4; 10 bases map to TRBD1. V lost 0 bases and J lost 2; bases outside the gene matches: 6. The V gene's germline CDR1 is SGHVS and CDR2 FQNEAQ. CDR3 length: 18 amino acids. CDR3 in amino acids: CASSLAPTGGFTNEKLFF. The CDR3, as DNA: TGTGCCAGCAGCTTAGCCCCGACAGGGGGCTTTACTAATGAAAAACTGTTTTTT.

The chain carries TRBV4-3 and TRBJ2-5, with D possibly TRBD2 on 5 matching bases. CDR1 and CDR2 (germline): LGHNA, YSLEER. CDR3 length: 14 residues. The ends were cut back, 3 bases at V and 3 bases at J, with 11 bases in the middle. The CDR3 region is CASSHATGEETQYF. CDR3 bases: TGCGCCAGCAGCCACGCCACCGGGGAAGAGACCCAGTACTTC.

The chain has TRBV28 and TRBJ2-7, with 8 bases lining up with TRBD2. CDR3 length: 13 residues. The V segment lost 10 bases and the J segment 4 bases; nucleotides outside the gene matches: 9. Germline V lookup: CDR1 MDHEN, CDR2 SYDVKM. The CDR3: CATARGGRYEQYF. The CDR3 DNA follows: TGTGCCACCGCCCGGGGGGGTCGTTACGAGCAGTACTTC. The variable domain in full, with the rest retrieved from reference TRBV28 and TRBJ2-7, is DVKVTQSSRYLVKRTGEKVFLECVQDMDHENMFWYRQDPGLGLRLIYFSYDVKMKEKGDIPEGYSVSREKKERFSLILESASTNQTSMYLCATARGGRYEQYFGPGTRLTVT.

The V gene is TRBV11-1, the J gene TRBJ2-7; D might be TRBD1 (6 bases). CDR1 SGHAT and CDR2 FQDESV come from the germline V gene (reference sequence). Trimming shortened V by 6 bases and J by 3 bases, and 12 bases separated the two germline ends. The CDR3 contains 13 residues. This CDR3 is CASSRTGIYEQYF. The CDR3 DNA sequence: TGTGCCAGCAGTCGCACAGGGATCTACGAGCAGTACTTC.